This record covers a single TCR beta chain. CDR3 length equals 13 residues. Trimming left V 6 bases short and J 4 bases short, with 10 bases between. Germline CDR1 is MNHEY and CDR2 is SVGAGI. In the original processing: Quantification of nucleated cells was approximated via reference gene primer amplification. Clones were sequenced by immunoSEQ multiplex PCR, and TCRdb holds only the in-frame ones, with some missing. That table gives V, J and clone size, and the DNA gave D and trimming. Of about 150,000 clones in the sample, about 85% were seen once. This entry comes from a study of blood T cell repertoires in COVID-19.

This clonotype was obtained from a man aged 55 to 70 with COVID-19, enrolled during active disease. The chain uses TRBV6-5 and TRBJ1-5, with a possible D match to TRBD1 (5 bases). Source material: peripheral blood. The CDR3 bases are TGTGCCAGCAGACGAACAGGTAATCAGCCCCAGCATTTT. Translated, it gives CASRRTGNQPQHF.